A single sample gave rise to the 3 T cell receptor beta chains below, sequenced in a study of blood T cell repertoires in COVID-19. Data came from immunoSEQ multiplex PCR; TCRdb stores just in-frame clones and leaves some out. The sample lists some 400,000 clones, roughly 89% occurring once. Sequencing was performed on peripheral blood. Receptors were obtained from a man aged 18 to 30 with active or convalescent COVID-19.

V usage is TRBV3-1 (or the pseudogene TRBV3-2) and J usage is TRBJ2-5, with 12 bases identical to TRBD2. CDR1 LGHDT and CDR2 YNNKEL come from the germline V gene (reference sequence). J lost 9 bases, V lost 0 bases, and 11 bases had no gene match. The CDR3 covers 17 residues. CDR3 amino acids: CASSQDPGASGGASQYF. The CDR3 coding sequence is TGTGCCAGCAGCCAAGACCCCGGAGCTAGCGGGGGGGCGTCCCAGTACTTC.

CDR3 coding DNA: TGTGCCACCAGCAGAGAGGGTCACTCCCAGGGCCCGGCTGAAGCTTTCTTT. It translates to CATSREGHSQGPAEAFF. V and J are TRBV15 and TRBJ1-1, with D possibly being TRBD1 (5 bases). The CDR3 length is 17 residues. Germline V gives CDR1 LNHNV, CDR2 YYDKDF (reference sequence). V was cut by 0 bases and J by 6 bases, with 20 bases left in between.

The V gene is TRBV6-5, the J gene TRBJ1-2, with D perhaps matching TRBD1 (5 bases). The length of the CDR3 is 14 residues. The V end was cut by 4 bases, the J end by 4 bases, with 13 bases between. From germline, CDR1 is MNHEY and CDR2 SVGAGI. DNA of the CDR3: TGTGCCAGCAGTTCCGGGGGTTTTGGCTATGGCTACACCTTC. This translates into CASSSGGFGYGYTF.